A single sample is the source of the 18 T cell receptor beta chains below, sequenced in a study of blood T cell repertoires in COVID-19. Produced via immunoSEQ multiplex PCR; TCRdb's table is partial and in-frame only. Among around 160,000 clones listed, roughly 90% were seen once. The material sequenced was peripheral blood. These TCRs come from a man aged 60-69 years with acute or convalescent COVID-19.

The genes are TRBV7-9 and TRBJ1-2; TRBD1 aligns across 8 bases. V was clipped by 2 bases and J by 7 bases; unmatched bases: 6. Germline V CDR1 and CDR2: SEHNR, FQNEAQ (reference sequence). This CDR3 contains 14 residues. The CDR3 coding sequence is TGTGCCAGCAGCTTACAGGGGGCTGTCTCTGGCTACACCTTC. Translation: CASSLQGAVSGYTF.

The CDR3 reads CSAGGGTEAFF. DNA of the CDR3: TGCAGTGCTGGGGGGGGCACTGAAGCTTTCTTT. This sequence joins TRBV20-1 and TRBJ1-1; the D gene is possibly TRBD1 (5 bases). V was cut by 5 bases and J by 4 bases, with 8 bases left in between. The CDR3 contains 11 residues. In germline, CDR1 is DFQATT, CDR2 SNEGSKA (reference sequence).

The chain carries TRBV5-5 and TRBJ1-2; weak D call: TRBD1 (5 bases). V lost 4 bases, J lost 3 bases, and 10 bases lay in between. This CDR3 has 13 amino acids. Germline V CDR1 and CDR2: SGHKS, YYEKEE (reference sequence). Here the CDR3 reads CASSVDRHYGYTF. CDR3 coding DNA: TGTGCCAGCAGCGTCGACAGACACTATGGCTACACCTTC.

The genes are TRBV10-3 and TRBJ2-3; 13 bases are shared with TRBD2. V was clipped by 6 bases and J by 6 bases; unmatched bases: 6. The CDR3 spans 15 residues. Germline assignment: CDR1 ENHRY and CDR2 SYGVKD. The CDR3 reads CAISKTSGGADTQYF. CDR3 sequence (DNA): TGTGCCATCAGCAAAACTAGCGGGGGGGCCGATACGCAGTATTTT.

V is TRBV9 and J is TRBJ2-1, with D tentatively TRBD2 (5 bases). The CDR3 has 15 residues. CDR1 SGDLS and CDR2 YYNGEE come from the germline V gene. V dropped 0 bases and J dropped 0 bases, with 7 bases sitting between them. The DNA for the CDR3 is TGTGCCAGCAGCGTAGTGGGGAGCTCCTACAATGAGCAGTTCTTC. This codes for CASSVVGSSYNEQFF.

The V and J genes are TRBV3-1 (or the pseudogene TRBV3-2) and TRBJ1-1, with 9 bases matching TRBD1. The CDR3 spans 14 residues. J was trimmed by 4 bases and V by 5 bases; bases with no gene match: 5. Germline V gene sequence: CDR1 LGHDT, CDR2 YNNKEL (reference sequence). The DNA of the CDR3 is TGTGCCAGCAGCGTCGGGACAGGGAGCACTGAAGCTTTCTTT. Its translation: CASSVGTGSTEAFF.

This rearrangement joins TRBV10-2 to TRBJ1-2; no firm D call. The CDR3 extends over 13 amino acids. CDR1 and CDR2 from the germline V gene are WSHSY and SAAADI. The V end lost 1 base, the J end lost 7 bases, and 10 bases lay between the germline ends. This CDR3 is CASSEFRLVGYTF. The CDR3 nucleotides read TGCGCCAGCAGTGAGTTCAGATTGGTTGGCTACACCTTC.

CDR3 protein: CASSLRQENPQYF. The CDR3 DNA reads as TGTGCCAGCAGCCTGAGACAGGAAAACCCTCAGTACTTC. V and J are TRBV3-1 (or the pseudogene TRBV3-2) and TRBJ2-7, with D possibly matching TRBD1 (6 bases). V gave up 4 bases and J gave up 10 bases, with 17 bases separating them. Germline CDR1 is LGHDT and CDR2 is YNNKEL (reference sequence). This CDR3 contains 13 residues.

V and J are TRBV6-5 and TRBJ2-1; 7 bases align to TRBD2. The CDR3 is 15 residues long. V lost 1 base and J lost 6; bases outside the gene matches: 6. Germline V lookup: CDR1 MNHEY, CDR2 SVGAGI. The CDR3 region is CASSYFNGGGNEQFF. The CDR3 nucleotides read TGTGCCAGCAGTTACTTTAATGGGGGGGGCAATGAGCAGTTCTTC.

V usage is TRBV4-1 and J usage is TRBJ1-2; 10 bases line up with TRBD1. Germline lookup yields CDR1 MGHRA and CDR2 YSYEKL. V gave up 2 bases and J gave up 6 bases; unmatched junction bases: 6. This CDR3 has 15 residues. This chain's CDR3 is CASSQMGQGRHGYTF. The CDR3 nucleotides are TGCGCCAGCAGCCAAATGGGACAGGGGCGTCATGGCTACACCTTC.

The rearrangement links TRBV5-1 to TRBJ1-4, with 8 positions matching TRBD1. This CDR3 contains 15 residues. Germline CDR1 reads SGHRS; CDR2 reads YFSETQ. J gave up 8 bases and V 2 bases, and 8 bases lay outside the gene matches. As DNA, the CDR3 is TGCGCCAGCAGCTTCTCAGGGGGCTCTGAAGAAAAACTGTTTTTT. Protein: CASSFSGGSEEKLFF. The full variable domain, its missing parts supplied by reference TRBV5-1 and TRBJ1-4, is KAGVTQTPRYLIKTRGQQVTLSCSPISGHRSVSWYQQTPGQGLQFLFEYFSETQRNKGNFPGRFSGRQFSNSRSEMNVSTLELGDSALYLCASSFSGGSEEKLFFGSGTQLSVL.

This clone was counted once. This chain uses TRBV7-9 with TRBJ1-1; the D is unclear. Trimming removed 1 base from V and 1 base from J, with 7 bases in between. Germline V gives CDR1 SEHNR, CDR2 FQNEAQ (reference sequence). The CDR3 spans 14 residues. The CDR3 here is CASSLDRENTEAFF. The CDR3 nucleotides read TGTGCCAGCAGCTTAGACAGAGAGAACACTGAAGCTTTCTTT.

V gene TRBV27 combines with J gene TRBJ2-1; TRBD2 agrees at 11 bases. V gave up 4 bases and J gave up 4 bases; unmatched junction bases: 6. Germline V gene lookup returns CDR1 MNHEY and CDR2 SMNVEV (reference sequence). This CDR3 contains 16 residues. The CDR3 sequence is CASSSYSGGGYNEQFF. CDR3 coding DNA: TGTGCCAGCAGTTCCTATAGCGGGGGGGGTTACAATGAGCAGTTCTTC.

This clone has only a few counts. The chain carries TRBV4-2 and TRBJ2-5; the match to TRBD2 covers 8 bases. The germline V gene encodes CDR1 LGHNA and CDR2 YNFKEQ. J gave up 2 bases and V 5 bases, and 10 bases lay outside the gene matches. CDR3 length: 16 residues. The CDR3 sequence is CASSGRVGGGQETQYF. CDR3 DNA: TGTGCCAGCAGCGGACGAGTCGGGGGGGGGCAAGAGACCCAGTACTTC.

V and J are TRBV3-1 (or the pseudogene TRBV3-2) and TRBJ2-7; a weak D match, TRBD2 (5 bases). The CDR3 extends over 14 amino acids. Germline CDR1 LGHDT, CDR2 YNNKEL (reference sequence). V was shortened by 1 base and J by 6 bases, with 13 bases between the two germline ends. Here the CDR3 DNA reads TGTGCCAGCAGCCAAGTGCCTAGCCGGGGCGAGCAGTACTTC. This codes for CASSQVPSRGEQYF.

The rearrangement joins TRBV7-9 to TRBJ2-5; 8 positions match TRBD2. This CDR3 is built from 14 residues. With 8 bases clipped from V and 2 bases from J, the junction kept 7 bases outside the gene matches. Germline CDR1 reads SEHNR; CDR2 reads FQNEAQ (reference sequence). CDR3 coding DNA: TGTGCCAGCTCAACAGCGGGGGCTCAAGAGACCCAGTACTTC. Residues: CASSTAGAQETQYF.

The DNA for the CDR3 is TGTGCCAGCAAGGGGCCGAGTAGCGAGCAGTACTTC. Residues: CASKGPSSEQYF. The rearrangement links TRBV6-6 to TRBJ2-7; a weak D match, TRBD1 (5 bases). V was pared by 7 bases and J by 6 bases, with 13 bases between. The CDR3 totals 12 residues. The germline V gene encodes CDR1 MNHNY and CDR2 SVGAGI (reference sequence).

The chain joins TRBV13 to TRBJ2-5, with 7 bases fitting TRBD2. There are 15 residues in the CDR3. The germline V gene encodes CDR1 PRHDT and CDR2 FYEKMQ (reference sequence). Trimming took 4 bases from V and 1 from J; bases not matched to a gene: 6. The CDR3 protein is CASSSLGGGQETQYF. The CDR3 DNA is TGTGCCAGCAGCTCCTTGGGGGGGGGCCAAGAGACCCAGTACTTC.